The entry below gives a single TCR beta chain sequence along with its context. Source study methods: Estimation of nucleated cell counts was performed using reference gene primer amplification. Data came from immunoSEQ multiplex PCR; TCRdb stores just in-frame clones and leaves some out. V, J and clone size are those of that table, while D and trimming were read from the DNA. There are just over 150,000 clones in the sample; roughly nine tenths occur only once, and 2% to 3% lies in the top ten. Trimming left V 2 bases short and J 6 bases short, with 25 bases between. From germline, CDR1 is GTSNPN and CDR2 SVGIG (reference sequence). There are 17 residues in the CDR3. These data come from a study of blood T cell repertoires in COVID-19. Looking at the study overall: COVID-19 samples collected from the United States, Italy and Spain covered acute and convalescent phases. In each case, the material was cDNA or gDNA derived from T cells, B-cell-depleted T cells, or PBMCs.

The TCR originated in a woman between 65 and 79 years old with acute or convalescent COVID-19. The chain links TRBV30 to TRBJ1-1, with D possibly being TRBD1 (6 bases). Material: peripheral blood. The CDR3 bases are TGTGCCTGGAGTTCGAGACAGGCCAGAACCCGAACCTCTGAAGCTTTCTTT. Its protein is CAWSSRQARTRTSEAFF.